These T cell receptor beta chains were read from a single sample in a study of CD8 T cells in Susac syndrome. Via MiXCR, TCRdb re-called the immunoSEQ multiplex PCR reads, giving one row per CDR3 protein. The sample records approximately 170,000 distinct CDR3 sequences, approximately 95% being singletons. Sequenced material: CD4+ T cells from PBMCs. Receptor source: a human donor with multiple sclerosis. Each CDR3 is given without its conserved first and last residue.

J gene | CDR3 length | V gene | CDR3 protein
TRBJ1-4 | 13 | TRBV27 | ASSLKGQGWEKLF
TRBJ1-1 | 11 | TRBV10-3 | AISEMGTTEAF
TRBJ2-7 | 10 | TRBV5-4 | ASSEGDVGQY
TRBJ2-7 | 10 | TRBV3-1 | ASSQANGEQY
TRBJ2-1 | 10 | TRBV20-1 | SASGDDNEQF
TRBJ2-3 | 12 | TRBV28 | ASRATGSVWKQY
TRBJ1-4 | 12 | TRBV13 | ASSYRGATEKLF
TRBJ2-5 | 12 | TRBV5-4 | ASSRSSDQETQY
TRBJ2-1 | 14 | TRBV5-1 | ASSRGHNDRDGQQF
TRBJ1-1 | 14 | TRBV3-1 | ASSQFRFAMNTEAF
TRBJ1-1 | 10 | TRBV6-5 | ASSLNSGKAF
TRBJ1-4 | 13 | TRBV6-6 | ASTDSFATNEKLF
TRBJ1-1 | 12 | TRBV5-1 | ASSLQGGNTEAF
TRBJ2-7 | 14 | TRBV5-1 | ASSLATTSASYEQY
TRBJ2-5 | 12 | TRBV6-5 | ASSDLGRQETQY
TRBJ2-7 | 13 | TRBV10-2 | ASSDGQGPLYEQY
TRBJ2-7 | 9 | TRBV7-9 | ASSGLRAQY
TRBJ2-3 | 16 | TRBV5-1 | ASSPGLAGVIGTDTQY
TRBJ2-3 | 12 | TRBV20-1 | SAGEASGEDTQY
TRBJ2-7 | 11 | TRBV20-1 | SARDPGDYEQY
TRBJ1-1 | 11 | TRBV7-2 | ASSLRRHTEAF
TRBJ2-7 | 13 | TRBV18 | ASSPRSQESYEQY
TRBJ2-5 | 12 | TRBV2 | ASRATGGIETQY
TRBJ1-1 | 13 | TRBV5-1 | ASSPQGQDDTEAF
TRBJ2-6 | 15 | TRBV19 | ASSPRDSGSGANVLT
TRBJ1-2 | 13 | TRBV6-5 | ASSYSGTAQSGYT
TRBJ2-2 | 12 | TRBV29-1 | SARGLADSGELF
TRBJ2-1 | 14 | TRBV27 | ASRVAGGLRPDEQF
TRBJ1-1 | 13 | TRBV24-1 | ATSESGTGNTEAF
TRBJ1-5 | 12 | TRBV6-5 | ASSRDSSNQPQH
TRBJ1-2 | 13 | TRBV27 | ASTSRGGPNYGYT
- | 12 | TRBV12-3/TRBV12-4 | ASRGSGRGYEQY
TRBJ1-2 | 12 | TRBV5-1 | ASSFLQGTYGYT
TRBJ1-3 | 10 | TRBV30 | AWSVPLNTIY
TRBJ1-3 | 12 | TRBV12-3/TRBV12-4 | ASSLETSGNTIY
TRBJ1-1 | 12 | TRBV10-3 | ASRGGALVTEAF
TRBJ2-5 | 12 | TRBV27 | ASSPGTSGETQY
TRBJ1-3 | 11 | TRBV18 | ASSPAEGNTIY
TRBJ2-1 | 12 | TRBV28 | ASFRDSPYNEQF
TRBJ2-1 | 11 | TRBV5-6 | ASSYTGTSGGF
TRBJ2-1 | 13 | TRBV5-4 | ASSLDPDSHNEQF
TRBJ2-4 | 12 | TRBV6-5 | ASKRRTGSSIQY
TRBJ2-4 | 14 | TRBV7-2 | ASSPPPGIGKNIQY
TRBJ2-5 | 14 | TRBV28 | ASSSPRAARGETQY
TRBJ1-1 | 12 | TRBV5-4 | ASSPRDRNTEAF
TRBJ1-5 | 12 | TRBV27 | ASSRGGEYQPQH
TRBJ2-7 | 11 | TRBV30 | AWSRQLNYEQY
TRBJ2-7 | 15 | TRBV28 | ASSYKIGGGGNYEQY
TRBJ1-1 | 11 | TRBV30 | AWSDGRNTEAF
TRBJ1-2 | 14 | TRBV10-3 | AIAPRRTGGGYGYT
TRBJ2-7 | 13 | TRBV20-1 | SAGPGTSGTYEQY
TRBJ1-2 | 10 | TRBV6-5 | ATRLTGAGYT
TRBJ2-1 | 13 | TRBV6-6 | ASSSLTSGRNEQF